Each of the 32 T cell receptor beta chains below was sequenced from the same sample in a study of blood T cell repertoires in COVID-19 (dated by TCRdb to the early 2020s). Libraries were prepared through the immunoSEQ multiplex PCR assay. TCRdb mirrors the immuneACCESS table, restricted to in-frame sequences. Some clones are absent from its copies; in checked studies, under half trace to an unresolved V gene, and the reason for the others is unknown. This sample lists about 120,000 clones; around nine tenths were detected once. The ten top clones hold about 2.1% of the sample. The sequencing input was peripheral blood. The receptors originated from a woman between 50 and 59 years old with acute or convalescent COVID-19.

This clone was detected only a few times. The chain uses TRBV5-1 and TRBJ1-1; D is ambiguous. The V gene lost 3 bases and the J gene lost 7 bases, with 10 bases spanning the gap. The CDR3 consists of 12 residues. Germline CDR1 and CDR2: SGHRS and YFSETQ. CDR3 region: CASSWSGNEAFF. The CDR3 coding sequence is TGCGCCAGCAGCTGGTCGGGGAATGAAGCTTTCTTT. The complete variable domain, with remaining parts taken from reference TRBV5-1 and TRBJ1-1, reads KAGVTQTPRYLIKTRGQQVTLSCSPISGHRSVSWYQQTPGQGLQFLFEYFSETQRNKGNFPGRFSGRQFSNSRSEMNVSTLELGDSALYLCASSWSGNEAFFGQGTRLTVV.

The gene calls are TRBV6-5 and TRBJ2-7; the match to TRBD1 covers 10 bases. The V gene's germline CDR1 is MNHEY and CDR2 SVGAGI. The junction had 2 bases not matched to a gene; V was cut back by 2 bases and J by 4 bases. This CDR3 spans 14 amino acids. CDR3 protein: CASSYRDRGYEQYF. The CDR3 DNA reads TGTGCCAGCAGTTACAGGGACAGGGGTTACGAGCAGTACTTC.

CDR3 loop: CAYAGTADQPQHF. DNA of the CDR3: TGTGCCTATGCAGGGACAGCCGATCAGCCCCAGCATTTT. V usage is TRBV30 and J usage is TRBJ1-5, with 7 bases lining up with TRBD1. Losses at the gene ends were 7 bases for V and 5 bases for J; bases not matched to a gene: 8. Germline lookup yields CDR1 GTSNPN and CDR2 SVGIG (reference sequence). CDR3 size: 13 residues.

The V gene is TRBV7-2, the J gene TRBJ2-3; D is undetermined. CDR3 size: 13 residues. Per the germline V gene, CDR1 is SGHTA and CDR2 is FQGNSA. V dropped 6 bases and J dropped 5 bases, with 12 bases sitting between them. CDR3: CASRKTRLDTQYF. The CDR3 bases are TGTGCCAGCAGAAAAACGCGGTTAGATACGCAGTATTTT.

The J gene is TRBJ1-2, the V gene TRBV6-2 or TRBV6-3, with a weak D call TRBD1 (5 bases). V was shortened by 2 bases and J by 10 bases, with 8 bases between the two germline ends. The CDR3 is 11 residues long. Germline V lookup: CDR1 MNHEY, CDR2 SVGEGT. The CDR3: CASSYKGVYTF. CDR3 nucleotide sequence: TGTGCCAGCAGTTACAAAGGGGTCTACACCTTC.

This clone was counted a single time. CDR3 loop: CASSRTSGATTTDTQYF. CDR3 DNA: TGTGCCAGCAGTCGTACTAGCGGAGCAACAACCACAGATACGCAGTATTTT. The genes are TRBV3-1 (or the pseudogene TRBV3-2) and TRBJ2-3; 8 nucleotides line up with TRBD2. The CDR3 is 17 amino acids. Germline V CDR1 and CDR2: LGHDT, YNNKEL (reference sequence). The trim removed 6 bases at V and 2 bases at J, leaving 13 bases unmatched.

V and J are TRBV4-3 and TRBJ2-1; 12 bases are shared with TRBD2. With 1 base clipped from V and 6 bases from J, the junction kept 4 bases outside the gene matches. The CDR3 spans 16 residues. The germline V gene encodes CDR1 LGHNA and CDR2 YSLEER. Here the CDR3 reads CASSQATSGGRNEQFF. In DNA, the CDR3 is TGCGCCAGCAGCCAAGCGACTAGCGGGGGACGCAATGAGCAGTTCTTC.

The V call is TRBV7-2, the J call TRBJ1-2; possible D gene TRBD1, 6 bases. The CDR3 length is 15 residues. Trimming took 4 bases from V and 8 from J, leaving 20 bases between them. Looked up from germline, CDR1 is SGHTA and CDR2 is FQGNSA. This CDR3 reads CASSSQGHYIYGYTF. The CDR3 DNA sequence: TGTGCCAGCAGCTCCCAGGGGCATTACATTTACGGCTACACCTTC.

The V call is TRBV6-5, the J call TRBJ2-1; 7 nucleotides agree with TRBD2. The CDR3 covers 14 residues. V dropped 5 bases and J dropped 6; count of bases not matched to a gene: 7. Germline-derived CDR1 and CDR2 are MNHEY and SVGAGI. CDR3 amino acids: CASSPGEGTNEQFF. The DNA for the CDR3 is TGTGCCAGCAGTCCTGGGGAGGGGACCAATGAGCAGTTCTTC.

V gene TRBV7-2 combines with J gene TRBJ1-5; D call uncertain. V dropped 3 bases and J dropped 9 bases, with 12 bases sitting between them. Germline V gives CDR1 SGHTA, CDR2 FQGNSA. The CDR3 extends over 13 amino acids. CDR3 in amino acids: CASSFGTEGPQHF. The CDR3 nucleotides read TGTGCCAGCAGCTTCGGCACGGAGGGGCCCCAGCATTTT. The full variable domain, with the rest looked up from reference TRBV7-2 and TRBJ1-5, is GAGVSQSPSNKVTEKGKDVELRCDPISGHTALYWYRQSLGQGLEFLIYFQGNSAPDKSGLPSDRFSAERTGGSVSTLTIQRTQQEDSAVYLCASSFGTEGPQHFGDGTRLSIL.

V and J are TRBV3-1 (or the pseudogene TRBV3-2) and TRBJ1-1; 7 nucleotides line up with TRBD1. The CDR3 is made up of 13 amino acids. CDR1 is LGHDT, CDR2 YNNKEL, per germline (reference sequence). J gave up 9 bases and V 0 bases, and 4 bases lay outside the gene matches. The CDR3 region is CASSQDLQGKAFF. In nucleotides, the CDR3 is TGTGCCAGCAGCCAAGATCTACAGGGGAAAGCTTTCTTT.

The chain combines TRBV6-5 with TRBJ2-7; unclear D gene. The V gene's germline CDR1 is MNHEY and CDR2 SVGAGI. The CDR3 totals 16 residues. V was cut by 4 bases and J by 2 bases, with 18 bases left in between. The CDR3 sequence is CASSSLSAGRTYEQYF. CDR3 sequence (DNA): TGTGCCAGCAGTTCCCTTTCGGCAGGAAGAACCTACGAGCAGTACTTC.

This chain uses TRBV11-1 with TRBJ1-1; D is possibly TRBD1 (5 bases). The CDR3 contains 15 residues. The V and J ends lost 4 bases and 1 base respectively, with 13 bases between them. Germline V lookup: CDR1 SGHAT, CDR2 FQDESV (reference sequence). The chain's CDR3 is CASSSLLTGNTEAFF. The CDR3 DNA reads as TGTGCCAGCAGCTCCCTGTTAACAGGGAACACTGAAGCTTTCTTT.

The chain uses TRBV19 and TRBJ2-2; 10 nucleotides match TRBD2. Unmatched junction bases numbered 0, after V lost 3 bases and J lost 5 bases. Germline CDR1 is LNHDA and CDR2 is SQIVND (reference sequence). This CDR3 is built from 14 residues. CDR3 amino acids: CASSMTSGTGELFF. For the CDR3, the DNA is TGTGCCAGTAGTATGACTAGCGGGACCGGGGAGCTGTTTTTT.

The V and J genes are TRBV11-2 and TRBJ2-1; D possibly corresponds to TRBD2 (5 bases). Germline values: CDR1 SGHAT, CDR2 FQNNGV. V dropped 1 base and J dropped 5 bases, with 18 bases sitting between them. This CDR3 has 17 residues. CDR3 nucleotides: TGTGCCAGCAGCTTAGTTGGAGGCCACGCGAAGAACAATGAGCAGTTCTTC. This sequence encodes CASSLVGGHAKNNEQFF.

This chain joins TRBV11-2 and TRBJ1-1, with unresolved D. CDR3 length: 15 residues. Germline V gene lookup returns CDR1 SGHAT and CDR2 FQNNGV. The germline V and J ends were trimmed by 1 base and 8 bases, with 17 bases remaining between them. CDR3 nucleotide sequence: TGTGCCAGCAGCTTAGTATTCACGGGGATAGAAGAAGCTTTCTTT. Amino acids: CASSLVFTGIEEAFF.

The chain recombines TRBV7-9 with TRBJ1-1, with a weak D call TRBD1 (6 bases). The V end lost 4 bases, the J end lost 4 bases, and 13 bases lay between the germline ends. Germline CDR1 and CDR2: SEHNR and FQNEAQ (reference sequence). This CDR3 has 14 amino acids. CDR3 nucleotide sequence: TGTGCCAGCAGCTCTGACGGGGGGCGCACTGAAGCTTTCTTT. As protein: CASSSDGGRTEAFF. Looking up the rest from reference TRBV7-9 and TRBJ1-1 gives the full variable domain: DTGVSQNPRHKITKRGQNVTFRCDPISEHNRLYWYRQTLGQGPEFLTYFQNEAQLEKSRLLSDRFSAERPKGSFSTLEIQRTEQGDSAMYLCASSSDGGRTEAFFGQGTRLTVV.

This sequence joins TRBV27 and TRBJ1-2, with 10 bases matching TRBD1. The CDR3 extends over 15 amino acids. Unmatched junction bases numbered 8, after V lost 6 bases and J lost 4 bases. The germline V gene has CDR1 MNHEY and CDR2 SMNVEV (reference sequence). The CDR3 DNA reads TGTGCCAGCAGCCCGACAGGGGGCCCTCCCTATGGCTACACCTTC. It encodes CASSPTGGPPYGYTF.

The chain has TRBV6-5 and TRBJ1-5; perhaps TRBD1 as D (5 bases). V dropped 4 bases and J dropped 2 bases, with 12 bases sitting between them. The CDR3 totals 15 residues. From germline, CDR1 is MNHEY and CDR2 SVGAGI. CDR3 bases: TGTGCCAGCAGTTCCGACACGGGGGGCAATCAGCCCCAGCATTTT. Its translation: CASSSDTGGNQPQHF.

The chain uses TRBV5-1 and TRBJ2-5; D call uncertain. Germline V lookup: CDR1 SGHRS, CDR2 YFSETQ. The CDR3 runs to 14 residues. The ends were cut back, 1 base at V and 5 bases at J, with 12 bases in the middle. The chain's CDR3 is CASSLWPGQETQYF. CDR3 nucleotides: TGCGCCAGCAGCTTGTGGCCAGGTCAGGAGACCCAGTACTTC.

This clone was observed once. This chain joins TRBV5-1 and TRBJ2-7; TRBD2 matches at 8 bases. The CDR3 sequence is 15 residues long. The germline V gene encodes CDR1 SGHRS and CDR2 YFSETQ. The junction had 5 bases not matched to a gene; V was cut back by 0 bases and J by 3 bases. The CDR3 protein is CASSLASGRSYEQYF. The CDR3 DNA follows: TGCGCCAGCAGCTTGGCCAGCGGGAGAAGCTACGAGCAGTACTTC.

This chain joins TRBV19 and TRBJ1-3, with D unclear. The V gene's germline CDR1 is LNHDA and CDR2 SQIVND (reference sequence). The length of the CDR3 is 16 residues. Trimming pared 5 bases from V and 1 base from J, leaving 15 bases between. The CDR3 DNA sequence: TGTGCCAGTAGTCCCCGTGACATTCTATCTGGAAACACCATATATTTT. Encoded protein: CASSPRDILSGNTIYF. Supplemented by reference TRBV19 and TRBJ1-3, the full variable domain reads DGGITQSPKYLFRKEGQNVTLSCEQNLNHDAMYWYRQDPGQGLRLIYYSQIVNDFQKGDIAEGYSVSREKKESFPLTVTSAQKNPTAFYLCASSPRDILSGNTIYFGEGSWLTVV.

The gene calls are TRBV5-1 and TRBJ1-5, with D perhaps matching TRBD1 (5 bases). CDR1 and CDR2 (germline): SGHRS, YFSETQ. Deletions cut 0 bases from V and 1 base from J, with 8 bases between. This CDR3 region has 15 residues. CDR3 coding DNA: TGCGCCAGCAGCTTGGCCGCAGGGAGCAATCAGCCCCAGCATTTT. Translated, it gives CASSLAAGSNQPQHF. Supplemented by reference TRBV5-1 and TRBJ1-5, the full variable domain reads KAGVTQTPRYLIKTRGQQVTLSCSPISGHRSVSWYQQTPGQGLQFLFEYFSETQRNKGNFPGRFSGRQFSNSRSEMNVSTLELGDSALYLCASSLAAGSNQPQHFGDGTRLSIL.

This chain uses TRBV11-2 with TRBJ1-1, with TRBD1 identical over 8 bases. The CDR3 is 15 amino acids. Unmatched junction bases numbered 7, after V lost 1 base and J lost 6 bases. The germline gives CDR1 SGHAT, CDR2 FQNNGV. The CDR3 nucleotides read TGTGCCAGCAGCTTAGGCGGACAGGGAACCCCTGAAGCTTTCTTT. Its translation is CASSLGGQGTPEAFF.

This chain links TRBV6-2 or TRBV6-3 with TRBJ2-1; 8 bases are shared with TRBD2. Trimming cost V 3 bases and J 12 bases; bases outside gene matches: 7. The CDR3 totals 13 residues. Germline V gene lookup returns CDR1 MNHEY and CDR2 SVGEGT. In nucleotides, the CDR3 is TGTGCCAGCAGTTATTACCGGGAGGGCGGGCAGTTCTTC. This codes for CASSYYREGGQFF.

The chain joins TRBV5-1 to TRBJ1-2, with TRBD1 matching over 10 bases. This CDR3 contains 14 residues. J was trimmed by 4 bases and V by 5 bases; bases with no gene match: 5. Germline V gene lookup returns CDR1 SGHRS and CDR2 YFSETQ. CDR3 protein: CASRDRTGGYGYTF. DNA for the CDR3: TGCGCCAGCAGGGATCGGACAGGGGGCTATGGCTACACCTTC.

V and J are TRBV7-3 and TRBJ1-5; D is uncertain. The length of the CDR3 is 13 residues. Per germline, CDR1 SGHTA and CDR2 FQGTGA. V was cut by 8 bases and J by 1 base, with 9 bases left in between. CDR3 DNA sequence: TGTGCCAGCGCGGTCGGGAGCAATCAGCCCCAGCATTTT. Residues: CASAVGSNQPQHF.

The chain joins TRBV6-5 to TRBJ1-2; D is unresolved. This CDR3 is built from 13 residues. From germline, CDR1 is MNHEY and CDR2 SVGAGI. The germline V and J ends were trimmed by 6 bases and 4 bases, with 12 bases remaining between them. CDR3 residues: CASSRLGAYGYTF. CDR3 bases: TGTGCCAGCAGCCGGCTGGGAGCCTATGGCTACACCTTC.

V and J are TRBV3-1 (or the pseudogene TRBV3-2) and TRBJ1-1; D is uncertain. The ends were cut back, 6 bases at V and 2 bases at J, with 10 bases in the middle. The CDR3 runs to 13 residues. Looked up from germline, CDR1 is LGHDT and CDR2 is YNNKEL (reference sequence). The DNA for the CDR3 is TGTGCCAGCAGTCAATTCATCAACACTGAAGCTTTCTTT. Protein: CASSQFINTEAFF.

CDR3 nucleotides: TGTGCCAGCAGTCCCCCGCGGGGGCGGATCACTGAAGCTTTCTTT. Amino acids: CASSPPRGRITEAFF. The chain is built from TRBV6-5 and TRBJ1-1; D may be TRBD1 (6 bases). This CDR3 has 15 residues. Germline-derived CDR1 and CDR2 are MNHEY and SVGAGI. The ends were cut back, 5 bases at V and 4 bases at J, with 17 bases in the middle.

This clone came up once. CDR3 sequence (DNA): TGTGCCAGCTCACCATCAACAGGGGGTACTCTTAATTCACCCCTCCACTTT. It encodes CASSPSTGGTLNSPLHF. The chain has TRBV18 and TRBJ1-6, with TRBD1 identical over 8 bases. J was trimmed by 6 bases and V by 2 bases; bases with no gene match: 9. The CDR3 spans 17 residues. The germline V gene has CDR1 KGHSH and CDR2 LQKENI.

This clone was picked up a small number of times. This rearrangement joins TRBV4-1 to TRBJ2-3; D is perhaps TRBD2 (6 bases). Germline CDR1 MGHRA, CDR2 YSYEKL. CDR3 length equals 18 residues. Trimming left V 1 base short and J 3 bases short, with 20 bases between. For the CDR3, the DNA is TGCGCCAGCAGCCAAGGACCCCTAGCTGGAGGGAGTACAGATACGCAGTATTTT. Its protein product is CASSQGPLAGGSTDTQYF.